Below, 3 T cell receptor beta chains from the same sample are listed, as sequenced in a study of technical replicates of blood from a few donors. The table came from immunoSEQ multiplex PCR; TCRdb's copy has only in-frame clones and leaves some out. Among more than 75,000 clones, around 93% were seen once, and the ten largest hold less than 0.3%. Sample: T cells isolated from PBMCs. The receptors shown here come from a human donor in good health.

The chain employs TRBV10-3 and TRBJ1-2; TRBD1 matches at 9 bases. The CDR3 is 15 residues long. Germline trimming cut 10 bases from V and 6 bases from J; bases unmatched to any gene: 15. CDR1 is ENHRY and CDR2 is SYGVKD in the germline V gene. CDR3 nucleotide sequence: TGTGCCACTCTACAGGGGGCGCGTTCCATCCATGGCTACACCTTC. This sequence encodes CATLQGARSIHGYTF.

This chain connects TRBV27 to TRBJ2-3; 10 nucleotides align to TRBD2. J gave up 2 bases and V 1 base, and 3 bases lay outside the gene matches. The CDR3 consists of 16 residues. Germline lookup yields CDR1 MNHEY and CDR2 SMNVEV (reference sequence). DNA for the CDR3: TGTGCCAGCAGTTTATTACTAGCGGGGAACACAGATACGCAGTATTTT. It translates to CASSLLLAGNTDTQYF.

This sequence joins TRBV4-2 and TRBJ2-1, with 8 bases aligning to TRBD2. From germline, CDR1 is LGHNA and CDR2 YNFKEQ. The CDR3 spans 18 residues. The trim removed 0 bases at V and 5 bases at J, leaving 12 bases unmatched. The CDR3: CASSQEPNSGRYNNEQFF. The DNA for the CDR3 is TGTGCCAGCAGCCAAGAACCAAACAGCGGGAGATACAACAATGAGCAGTTCTTC.